These T cell receptor beta chains were read from a single sample in a study of blood T cell repertoires in COVID-19. The repertoire was sequenced with immunoSEQ multiplex PCR; TCRdb's copy has only in-frame clones and lacks some. The table includes approximately 240,000 clones, 75% to 85% detected once. Material for sequencing was peripheral blood. Source of these receptors: a woman aged 25 to 39 with COVID-19, enrolled during active disease. Each CDR3 is given with its conserved first and last residue. The D gene is left open where the match is weak. Clone sizes are given selectively: once, few, many, or a class where the clone is expanded.

15	few	TRBD1	TRBV3-1/TRBV3-2	TRBJ1-2	CASSHWDRGRYGYTF	TGTGCCAGCAGCCATTGGGACAGGGGTCGCTATGGCTACACCTTC
14	once	NA	TRBV5-1	TRBJ1-2	CASSLDHTGNGYTF	TGCGCCAGCAGCTTGGACCATACAGGGAATGGCTACACCTTC
15	NA	TRBD2	TRBV30	TRBJ2-1	CAWIPGSSGYNEQFF	TGTGCCTGGATTCCCGGGTCTAGCGGATACAATGAGCAGTTCTTC
17	NA	TRBD2	TRBV7-2	TRBJ2-1	CASSLQGTSGVYNEQFF	TGTGCCAGCAGCTTGCAGGGGACTAGCGGGGTTTACAATGAGCAGTTCTTC
15	few	TRBD1	TRBV24-1	TRBJ1-1	CATSDSDPGQGKAFF	TGTGCCACCAGTGACTCGGATCCGGGACAGGGAAAAGCTTTCTTT
15	NA	TRBD1	TRBV6-5	TRBJ2-7	CASSYSTGVPYEQYF	TGTGCCAGCAGTTACTCGACAGGGGTTCCCTACGAGCAGTACTTC
13	NA	TRBD1	TRBV19	TRBJ2-7	CASRRQGAYEQYF	TGTGCCAGTAGGAGACAGGGGGCCTACGAGCAGTACTTC
13	NA	NA	TRBV19	TRBJ1-3	CASAGSSGNTIYF	TGTGCCAGTGCAGGGTCCTCTGGAAACACCATATATTTT
14	NA	NA	TRBV28	TRBJ1-1	CASSFLSVNTEAFF	TGTGCCAGCAGTTTTTTGTCTGTGAACACTGAAGCTTTCTTT
13	NA	TRBD2	TRBV30	TRBJ2-4	CAWSIIAGNIQYF	TGTGCCTGGAGTATAATAGCGGGGAACATTCAGTACTTC
11	NA	NA	TRBV2	TRBJ2-5	CASRVGETQYF	TGTGCCAGCAGGGTCGGAGAGACCCAGTACTTC
14	once	NA	TRBV5-1	TRBJ1-2	CASSLEDRLYGYTF	TGCGCCAGCAGCTTGGAGGACAGACTCTATGGCTACACCTTC
16	few	NA	TRBV6-5	TRBJ1-4	CASSWGLDRTNEKLFF	TGTGCCAGCAGTTGGGGCCTTGACCGAACTAATGAAAAACTGTTTTTT
13	few	TRBD1	TRBV12-3/TRBV12-4	TRBJ1-5	CASRGTGNQPQHF	TGTGCCAGCAGGGGGACAGGCAATCAGCCCCAGCATTTT
14	NA	NA	TRBV5-1	TRBJ1-3	CASSLGTGGNTIYF	TGCGCCAGCAGCTTGGGGACTGGTGGAAACACCATATATTTT
14	NA	NA	TRBV4-3	TRBJ1-5	CASSQGLSNQPQHF	TGCGCCAGCAGCCAAGGGCTTTCCAATCAGCCCCAGCATTTT
14	NA	NA	TRBV6-2/TRBV6-3	TRBJ2-2	CASSKDSLTGELFF	TGTGCCAGCAGTAAGGACAGCTTAACCGGGGAGCTGTTTTTT
15	NA	TRBD2	TRBV6-1	TRBJ2-5	CASSEGSGGAETQYF	TGTGCCAGCAGTGAAGGTAGCGGGGGGGCAGAGACCCAGTACTTC
13	few	NA	TRBV7-2	TRBJ2-7	CASSSLRHYEQYF	TGTGCCAGCAGCTCACTTCGTCACTACGAGCAGTACTTC
15	NA	TRBD1	TRBV19	TRBJ2-5	CASSIATGGSETQYF	TGTGCCAGTAGTATAGCCACAGGGGGATCAGAGACCCAGTACTTC
14	NA	NA	TRBV5-6	TRBJ1-2	CASRMRQPNYGYTF	TGTGCCAGCAGAATGAGACAGCCCAACTATGGCTACACCTTC
19	NA	NA	TRBV27	TRBJ2-7	CASSPPFFQQLTSRGEQYF	TGTGCCAGCAGTCCCCCATTTTTCCAGCAGTTGACTAGCAGGGGCGAGCAGTACTTC
13	NA	NA	TRBV5-4	TRBJ2-5	CASSLGSGETQYF	TGTGCCAGCAGCTTAGGTAGCGGAGAGACCCAGTACTTC
16	NA	TRBD1	TRBV4-3	TRBJ2-2	CASSQDLDRGGGELFF	TGCGCCAGCAGCCAAGATCTGGACAGGGGGGGCGGGGAGCTGTTTTTT
13	NA	NA	TRBV6-5	TRBJ2-5	CASSSPLLETQYF	TGTGCCAGCAGTTCCCCTCTGTTGGAGACCCAGTACTTC
18	once	NA	TRBV7-2	TRBJ2-3	CASSLASLDLYFTDTQYF	TGTGCCAGCAGCTTAGCGTCACTGGACTTATATTTCACAGATACGCAGTATTTT
14	few	TRBD2	TRBV6-2/TRBV6-3	TRBJ2-7	CASSWTSGTYEQYF	TGTGCCAGCAGTTGGACTAGCGGTACCTACGAGCAGTACTTC
13	NA	TRBD1	TRBV28	TRBJ1-3	CASLDRAGNTIYF	TGTGCCAGTTTGGACAGGGCTGGAAACACCATATATTTT
16	NA	TRBD2	TRBV29-1	TRBJ2-1	CSVEASGRGVNNEQFF	TGCAGCGTTGAGGCTTCGGGGCGGGGGGTTAACAATGAGCAGTTCTTC
15	NA	NA	TRBV6-2/TRBV6-3	TRBJ1-5	CASSWEGVGNQPQHF	TGTGCCAGCAGTTGGGAGGGAGTTGGCAATCAGCCCCAGCATTTT
15	NA	TRBD1	TRBV23-1	TRBJ1-2	CASSQSGQGASGYTF	TGCGCCAGCAGTCAATCGGGCCAGGGGGCCAGTGGCTACACCTTC
14	NA	TRBD2	TRBV2	TRBJ2-7	CASRERGTSYEQYF	TGTGCCAGTAGGGAGCGGGGGACCTCCTACGAGCAGTACTTC